This T cell receptor (beta chain) was obtained from a study of regulatory T cells in long-lasting Graves disease. About this clonotype: At one end, the junction sequence differs from germline, possibly due to a read error.

Time point noted: persistent/refractory GD, antithyroid drugs over 5 years with positive TRAb. The TCR library was prepared using RNA isolated from PBMCs. Assembly of TCR beta libraries relied on iRepertoire HTBI primers together with Arm-PCR of CDR3 regions. From the multiplex PCR reads, TCRdb called clonotypes with MiXCR, one entry per CDR3 protein. The sample has some 370,000 distinct CDR3 sequences; approximately 25% are singletons. The CDR3 has 16 residues. The germline CDR1 and CDR2 sequences are MGHDK and SYGVNS. V gene TRBV25-1 combines with J gene TRBJ1-1; D gene uncertain. This clonotype was sampled from a woman aged 40 to 49 with Graves disease. Sequencing was performed on peripheral blood mononuclear cells (PBMCs), taken when the disease was refractory, from a patient treated with antithyroid drugs. The CDR3 spells CASSPLRGSGNSEAFF. CDR3 nucleotides: TGTGCCAGCAGTCCCTTGCGGGGTTCCGGGAACTCTGAAGCTTTCTTT. Complete variable domain (other parts from reference TRBV25-1 and TRBJ1-1): EADIYQTPRYLVIGTGKKITLECSQTMGHDKMYWYQQDPGMELHLIHYSYGVNSTEKGDLSSESTVSRIRTEHFPLTLESARPSHTSQYLCASSPLRGSGNSEAFFGQGTRLTVV.